A single sample is the source of the 3 T cell receptor beta chains below, sequenced in a study of pediatric ulcerative colitis. Data came from immunoSEQ multiplex PCR; TCRdb stores just in-frame clones and leaves some out. Of approximately 18,000 clones in the sample, under 75% were seen once. Rectal tissue came from one to two pinch biopsies taken at colonoscopy. The sample consisted of gut tissue. These receptor sequences come from a boy aged 5-17 years with moderate ulcerative colitis.

This chain's CDR3 is CASSPGTGRVNTIYF. As DNA, the CDR3 is TGTGCCAGCTCACCAGGGACAGGACGGGTAAACACCATATATTTT. The chain is built from TRBV18 and TRBJ1-3; TRBD1 aligns across 8 bases. V shed 2 bases and J 6 bases; nucleotides not matched to a gene: 6. CDR1 and CDR2 (germline): KGHSH, LQKENI. The CDR3 runs to 15 residues.

The chain has TRBV7-8 and TRBJ2-7, with 12 bases lining up with TRBD2. The CDR3 totals 16 residues. V trimming: 3 bases; J trimming: 2 bases; junction bases outside the gene matches: 5. Germline CDR1 and CDR2: SGHVS and FQNEAQ. The CDR3 sequence is CASSFTSGGRPYEQYF. CDR3 DNA: TGTGCCAGCAGCTTTACTAGCGGGGGGCGACCCTACGAGCAGTACTTC.

This clone was seen once. The rearrangement joins TRBV5-6 to TRBJ2-7, with 7 bases identical to TRBD1. The V and J ends lost 0 bases and 7 bases, in that order; junction bases with no gene match: 7. The CDR3 is made up of 14 amino acids. Germline V lookup: CDR1 SGHDT, CDR2 YYEEEE. The CDR3 spells CASSLDRGFSEQYF. DNA for the CDR3: TGTGCCAGCAGCTTGGACAGGGGCTTTTCGGAGCAGTACTTC.